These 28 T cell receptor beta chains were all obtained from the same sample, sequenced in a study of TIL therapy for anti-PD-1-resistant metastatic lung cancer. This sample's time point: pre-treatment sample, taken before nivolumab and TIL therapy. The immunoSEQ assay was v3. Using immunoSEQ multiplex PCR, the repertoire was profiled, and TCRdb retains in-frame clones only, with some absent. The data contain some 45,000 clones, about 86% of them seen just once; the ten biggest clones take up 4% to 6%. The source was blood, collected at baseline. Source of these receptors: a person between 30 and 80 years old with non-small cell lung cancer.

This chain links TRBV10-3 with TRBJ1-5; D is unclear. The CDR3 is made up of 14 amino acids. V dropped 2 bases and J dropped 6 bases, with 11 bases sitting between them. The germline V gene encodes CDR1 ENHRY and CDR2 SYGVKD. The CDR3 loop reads CAISEVREGQPQHF. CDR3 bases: TGTGCCATCAGTGAGGTAAGGGAGGGTCAGCCCCAGCATTTT.

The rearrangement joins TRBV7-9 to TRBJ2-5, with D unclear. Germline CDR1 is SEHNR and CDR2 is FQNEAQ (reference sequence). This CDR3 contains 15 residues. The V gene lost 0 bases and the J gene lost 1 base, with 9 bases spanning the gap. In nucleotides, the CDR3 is TGTGCCAGCAGCTTAGCGTTGGGTCCCCAAGAGACCCAGTACTTC. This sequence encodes CASSLALGPQETQYF.

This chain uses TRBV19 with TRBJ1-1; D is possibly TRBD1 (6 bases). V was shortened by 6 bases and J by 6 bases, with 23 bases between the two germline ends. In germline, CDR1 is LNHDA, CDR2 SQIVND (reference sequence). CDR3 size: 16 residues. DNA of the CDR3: TGTGCCAGTAGAGATACAGGGTCAGGCGATTGGGCTGAAGCTTTCTTT. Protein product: CASRDTGSGDWAEAFF.

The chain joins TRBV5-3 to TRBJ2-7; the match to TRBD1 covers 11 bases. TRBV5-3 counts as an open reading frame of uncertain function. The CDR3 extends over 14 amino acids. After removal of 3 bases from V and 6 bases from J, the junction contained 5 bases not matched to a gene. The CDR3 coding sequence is TGTGCCAGAAGCTCTGGACAGGGGGCTGGCGAGCAGTACTTC. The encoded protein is CARSSGQGAGEQYF.

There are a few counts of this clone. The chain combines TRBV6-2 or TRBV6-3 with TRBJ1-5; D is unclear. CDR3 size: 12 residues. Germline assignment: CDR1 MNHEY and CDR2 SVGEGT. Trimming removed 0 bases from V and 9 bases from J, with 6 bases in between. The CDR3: CASSYSTRPQHF. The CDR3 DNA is TGTGCCAGCAGTTACTCGACCCGGCCCCAGCATTTT.

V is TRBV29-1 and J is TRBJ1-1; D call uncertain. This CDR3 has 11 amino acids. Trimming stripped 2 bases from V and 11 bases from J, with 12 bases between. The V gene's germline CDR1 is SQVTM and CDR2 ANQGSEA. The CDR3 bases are TGCAGCGTTGAAAGGGCCGTCGGGGCTTTCTTT. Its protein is CSVERAVGAFF. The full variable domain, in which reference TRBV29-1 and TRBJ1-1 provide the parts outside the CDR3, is SAVISQKPSRDICQRGTSLTIQCQVDSQVTMMFWYRQQPGQSLTLIATANQGSEATYESGFVIDKFPISRPNLTFSTLTVSNMSPEDSSIYLCSVERAVGAFFGQGTRLTVV.

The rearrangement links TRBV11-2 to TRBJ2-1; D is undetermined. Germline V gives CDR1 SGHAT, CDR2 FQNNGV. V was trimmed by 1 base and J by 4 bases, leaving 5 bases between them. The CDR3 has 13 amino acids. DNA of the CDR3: TGTGCCAGCAGCTTAGGACATTACAATGAGCAGTTCTTC. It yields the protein CASSLGHYNEQFF. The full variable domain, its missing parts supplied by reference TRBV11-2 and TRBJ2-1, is EAGVAQSPRYKIIEKRQSVAFWCNPISGHATLYWYQQILGQGPKLLIQFQNNGVVDDSQLPKDRFSAERLKGVDSTLKIQPAKLEDSAVYLCASSLGHYNEQFFGPGTRLTVL.

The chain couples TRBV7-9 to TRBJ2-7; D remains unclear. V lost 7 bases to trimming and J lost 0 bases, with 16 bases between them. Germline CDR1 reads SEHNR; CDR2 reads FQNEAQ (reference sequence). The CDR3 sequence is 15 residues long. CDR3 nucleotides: TGTGCCAGCACGTCCCGACAAGCCACCTCCTACGAGCAGTACTTC. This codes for CASTSRQATSYEQYF.

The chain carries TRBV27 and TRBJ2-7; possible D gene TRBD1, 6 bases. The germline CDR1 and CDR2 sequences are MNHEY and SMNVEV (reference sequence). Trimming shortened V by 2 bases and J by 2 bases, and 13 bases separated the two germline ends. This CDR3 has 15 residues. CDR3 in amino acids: CASSLASGAAYEQYF. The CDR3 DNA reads TGTGCCAGCAGTTTAGCTTCAGGGGCGGCCTACGAGCAGTACTTC.

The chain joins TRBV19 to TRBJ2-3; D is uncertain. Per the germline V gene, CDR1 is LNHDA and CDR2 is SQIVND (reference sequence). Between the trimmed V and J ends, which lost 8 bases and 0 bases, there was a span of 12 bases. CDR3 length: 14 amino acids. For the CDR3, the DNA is TGTGCCAGTCTACCCCGTCTGAGCACAGATACGCAGTATTTT. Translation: CASLPRLSTDTQYF.

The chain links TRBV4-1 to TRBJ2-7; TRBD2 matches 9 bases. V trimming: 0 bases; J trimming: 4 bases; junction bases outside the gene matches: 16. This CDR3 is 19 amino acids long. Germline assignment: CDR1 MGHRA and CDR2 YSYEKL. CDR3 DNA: TGCGCCAGCAGCCAAGAGCCTAGCGGGGTTATGGGGTCCGAATACGAGCAGTACTTC. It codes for CASSQEPSGVMGSEYEQYF.

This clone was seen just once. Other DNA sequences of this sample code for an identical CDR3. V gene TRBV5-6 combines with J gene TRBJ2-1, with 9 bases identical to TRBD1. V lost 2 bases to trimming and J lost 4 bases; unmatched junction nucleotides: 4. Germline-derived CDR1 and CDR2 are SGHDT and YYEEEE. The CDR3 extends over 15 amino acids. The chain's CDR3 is CASSLGDRAYNEQFF. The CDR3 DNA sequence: TGTGCCAGCAGCTTAGGGGACAGGGCGTACAATGAGCAGTTCTTC.

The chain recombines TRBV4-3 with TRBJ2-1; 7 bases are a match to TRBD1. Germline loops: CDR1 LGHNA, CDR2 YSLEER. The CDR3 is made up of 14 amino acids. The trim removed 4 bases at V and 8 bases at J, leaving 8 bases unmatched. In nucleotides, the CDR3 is TGCGCCAGCAGCCGGACAGGCCGAGGTGATGAGCAGTTCTTC. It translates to CASSRTGRGDEQFF.

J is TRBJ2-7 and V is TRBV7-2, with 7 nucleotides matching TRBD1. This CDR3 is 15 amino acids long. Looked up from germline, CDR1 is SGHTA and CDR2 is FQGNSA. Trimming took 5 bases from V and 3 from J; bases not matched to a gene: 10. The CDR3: CASSHIRQGGYEQYF. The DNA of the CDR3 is TGTGCCAGCAGCCATATCCGACAGGGCGGCTACGAGCAGTACTTC.

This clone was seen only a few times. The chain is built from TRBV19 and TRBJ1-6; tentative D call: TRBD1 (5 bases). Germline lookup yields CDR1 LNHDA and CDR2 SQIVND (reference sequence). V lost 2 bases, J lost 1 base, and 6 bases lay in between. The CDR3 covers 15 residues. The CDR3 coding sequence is TGTGCCAGTAGTATAAGGGGTTCCTATAATTCACCCCTCCACTTT. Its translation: CASSIRGSYNSPLHF.

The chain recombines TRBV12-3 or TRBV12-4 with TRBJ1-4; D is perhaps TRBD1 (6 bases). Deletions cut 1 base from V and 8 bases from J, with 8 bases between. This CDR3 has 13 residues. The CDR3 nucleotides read TGTGCCAGCAGTTTAGAGGGGGACGAAAAACTGTTTTTT. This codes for CASSLEGDEKLFF.

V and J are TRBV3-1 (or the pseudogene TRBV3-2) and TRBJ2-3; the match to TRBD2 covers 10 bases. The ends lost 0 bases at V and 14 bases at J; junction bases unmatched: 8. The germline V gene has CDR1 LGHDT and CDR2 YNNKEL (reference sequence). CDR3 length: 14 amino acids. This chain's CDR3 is CASSQETKGLARYF. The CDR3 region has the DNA TGTGCCAGCAGCCAAGAGACCAAGGGACTAGCGCGGTATTTT.

CDR3 loop: CATSGAGGGETQYF. DNA of the CDR3: TGTGCCACCAGTGGGGCAGGGGGAGGAGAGACCCAGTACTTC. The genes are TRBV24-1 and TRBJ2-5, with D possibly matching TRBD1 (7 bases). Trimming removed 5 bases at V and 4 bases at J, with 13 bases between. CDR3 length equals 14 residues. Germline CDR1 and CDR2: KGHDR and SFDVKD.

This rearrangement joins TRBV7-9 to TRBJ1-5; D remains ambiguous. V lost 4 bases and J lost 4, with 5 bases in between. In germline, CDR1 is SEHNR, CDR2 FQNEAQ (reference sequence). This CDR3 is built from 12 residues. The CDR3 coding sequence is TGTGCCAGCAGCTCACCTAATCAGCCCCAGCATTTT. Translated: CASSSPNQPQHF.

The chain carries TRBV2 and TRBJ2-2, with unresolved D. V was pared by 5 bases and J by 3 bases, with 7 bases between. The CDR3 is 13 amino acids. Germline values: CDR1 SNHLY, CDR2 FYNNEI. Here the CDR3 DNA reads TGTGCCAGCAGTCTAGGCCACACCGGGGAGCTGTTTTTT. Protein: CASSLGHTGELFF. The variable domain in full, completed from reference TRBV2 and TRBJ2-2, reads EPEVTQTPSHQVTQMGQEVILRCVPISNHLYFYWYRQILGQKVEFLVSFYNNEISEKSEIFDDQFSVERPDGSNFTLKIRSTKLEDSAMYFCASSLGHTGELFFGEGSRLTVL.

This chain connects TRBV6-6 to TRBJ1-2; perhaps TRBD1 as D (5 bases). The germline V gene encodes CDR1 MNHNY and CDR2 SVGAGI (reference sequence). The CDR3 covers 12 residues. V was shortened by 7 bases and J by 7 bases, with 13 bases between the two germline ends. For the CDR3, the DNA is TGTGCCAGCAACATGGGACTACGTGGCTACACCTTC. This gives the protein CASNMGLRGYTF.

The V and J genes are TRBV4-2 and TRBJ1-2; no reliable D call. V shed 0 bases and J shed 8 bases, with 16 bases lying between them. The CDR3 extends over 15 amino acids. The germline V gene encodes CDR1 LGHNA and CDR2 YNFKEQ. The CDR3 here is CASSQDSAVGYGYTF. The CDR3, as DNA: TGTGCCAGCAGCCAAGATTCGGCAGTGGGCTACGGCTACACCTTC.

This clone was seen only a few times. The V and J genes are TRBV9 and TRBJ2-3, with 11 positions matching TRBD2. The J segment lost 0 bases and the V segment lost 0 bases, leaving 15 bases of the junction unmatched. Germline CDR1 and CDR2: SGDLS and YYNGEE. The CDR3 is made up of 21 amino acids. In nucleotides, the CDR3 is TGTGCCAGCAGCGTAGCTACGTCTAGCGGGGGGTATTTCACTAGCACAGATACGCAGTATTTT. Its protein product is CASSVATSSGGYFTSTDTQYF.

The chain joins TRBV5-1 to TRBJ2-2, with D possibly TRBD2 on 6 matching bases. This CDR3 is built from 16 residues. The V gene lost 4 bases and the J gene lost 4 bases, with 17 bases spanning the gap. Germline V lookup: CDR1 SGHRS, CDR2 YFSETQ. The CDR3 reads CASSPPGLRGTGELFF. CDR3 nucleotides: TGCGCCAGCAGCCCCCCGGGACTCCGGGGCACCGGGGAGCTGTTTTTT.

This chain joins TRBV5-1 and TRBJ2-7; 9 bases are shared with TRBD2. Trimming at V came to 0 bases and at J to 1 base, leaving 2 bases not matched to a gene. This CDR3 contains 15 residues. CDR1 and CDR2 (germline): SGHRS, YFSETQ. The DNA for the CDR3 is TGCGCCAGCAGCTTGGATCTAGCGGGGTCCTACGAGCAGTACTTC. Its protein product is CASSLDLAGSYEQYF.

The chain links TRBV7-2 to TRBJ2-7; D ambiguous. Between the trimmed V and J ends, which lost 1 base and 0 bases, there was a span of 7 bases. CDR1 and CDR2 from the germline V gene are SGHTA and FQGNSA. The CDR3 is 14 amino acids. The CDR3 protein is CASSLVGISYEQYF. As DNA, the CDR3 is TGTGCCAGCAGCTTAGTGGGTATCTCCTACGAGCAGTACTTC. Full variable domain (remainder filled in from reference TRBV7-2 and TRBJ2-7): GAGVSQSPSNKVTEKGKDVELRCDPISGHTALYWYRQSLGQGLEFLIYFQGNSAPDKSGLPSDRFSAERTGGSVSTLTIQRTQQEDSAVYLCASSLVGISYEQYFGPGTRLTVT.

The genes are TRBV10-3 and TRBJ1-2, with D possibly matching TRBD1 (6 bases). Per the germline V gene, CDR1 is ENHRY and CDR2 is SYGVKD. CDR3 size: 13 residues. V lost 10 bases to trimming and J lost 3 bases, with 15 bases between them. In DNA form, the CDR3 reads TGTGCCACCCTCGGGACAAATGACTATGGCTACACCTTC. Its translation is CATLGTNDYGYTF.

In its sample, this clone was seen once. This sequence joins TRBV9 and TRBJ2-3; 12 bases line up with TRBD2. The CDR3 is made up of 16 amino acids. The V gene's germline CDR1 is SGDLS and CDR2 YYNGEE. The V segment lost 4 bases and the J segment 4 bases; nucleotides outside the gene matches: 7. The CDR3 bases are TGTGCCAGCAGCCCCTGGACTAGCGGGATACCAGATACGCAGTATTTT. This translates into CASSPWTSGIPDTQYF.